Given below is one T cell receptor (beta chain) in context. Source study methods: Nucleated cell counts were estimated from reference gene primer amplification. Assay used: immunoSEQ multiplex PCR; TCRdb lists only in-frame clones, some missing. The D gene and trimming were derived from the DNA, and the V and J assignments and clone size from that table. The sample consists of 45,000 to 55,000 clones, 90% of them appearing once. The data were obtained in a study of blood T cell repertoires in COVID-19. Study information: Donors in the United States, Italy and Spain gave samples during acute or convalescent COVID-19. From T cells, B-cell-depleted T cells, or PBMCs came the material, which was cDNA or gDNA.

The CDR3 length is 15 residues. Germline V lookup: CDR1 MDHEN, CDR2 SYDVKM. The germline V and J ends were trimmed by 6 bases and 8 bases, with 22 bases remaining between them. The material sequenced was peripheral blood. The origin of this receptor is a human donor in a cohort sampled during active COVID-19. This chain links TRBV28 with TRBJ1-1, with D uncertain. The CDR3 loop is CASSLRTELNAEAFF. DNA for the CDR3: TGTGCCAGCAGCCTCCGGACTGAGTTGAACGCCGAAGCTTTCTTT. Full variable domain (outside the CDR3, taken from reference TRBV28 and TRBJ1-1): DVKVTQSSRYLVKRTGEKVFLECVQDMDHENMFWYRQDPGLGLRLIYFSYDVKMKEKGDIPEGYSVSREKKERFSLILESASTNQTSMYLCASSLRTELNAEAFFGQGTRLTVV.